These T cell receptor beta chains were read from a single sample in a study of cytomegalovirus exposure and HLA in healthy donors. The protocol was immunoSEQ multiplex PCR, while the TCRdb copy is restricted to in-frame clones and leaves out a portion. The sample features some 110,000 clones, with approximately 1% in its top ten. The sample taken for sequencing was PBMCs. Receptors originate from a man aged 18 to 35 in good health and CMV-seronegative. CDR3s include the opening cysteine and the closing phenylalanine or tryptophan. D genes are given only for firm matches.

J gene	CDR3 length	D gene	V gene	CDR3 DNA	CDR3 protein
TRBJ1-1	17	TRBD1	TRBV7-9	TGTGCCAGCAGCCGAATCATTGGACAGGGGGGGGCCACTGAAGCTTTCTTT	CASSRIIGQGGATEAFF
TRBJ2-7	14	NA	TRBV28	TGTGCCAGCAGTTTCGACAGACACTTACGATGGCAGTACTTC	CASSFDRHLRWQYF
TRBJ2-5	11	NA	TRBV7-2	TGTGCCAGCAGCCCGCAAGAGACCCAGTACTTC	CASSPQETQYF
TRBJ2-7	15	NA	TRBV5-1	TGCGCCAGCAGGCTAAAAAACAGCCCCATCTACGAGCAGTACTTC	CASRLKNSPIYEQYF
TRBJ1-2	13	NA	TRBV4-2	TGTGCCAGCAGCCAAGCCGAATCTCGGGGCTACACCTTC	CASSQAESRGYTF
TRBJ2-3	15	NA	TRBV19	TGTGCCAGTACCGAAAGTAAGACTAAAACAGATACGCAGTATTTT	CASTESKTKTDTQYF
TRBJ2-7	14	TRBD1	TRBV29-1	TGCAGCGTTGGAGGGACAGGGGGCGGATACGAGCAGTACTTC	CSVGGTGGGYEQYF
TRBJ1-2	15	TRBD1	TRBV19	TGTGCCAGTAGCCCTCGGGACAGGGAGAACTATGGCTACACCTTC	CASSPRDRENYGYTF
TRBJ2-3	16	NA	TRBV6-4	TGTGCCAGCAGTCCCGGGGCCAGCGGAGGGCCAGATACGCAGTATTTT	CASSPGASGGPDTQYF
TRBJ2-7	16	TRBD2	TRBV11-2	TGTGCCAGCAGCTCCGGAGCGGGAGCGCTGATCTACGAGCAGTACTTC	CASSSGAGALIYEQYF
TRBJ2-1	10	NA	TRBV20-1	TGCAGTAAACTAGGAAATGAGCAGTTCTTC	CSKLGNEQFF
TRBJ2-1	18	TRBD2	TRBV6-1	TGTGCCAGCAGTGCGCTTACTAGCGGGGGGCCCCCAAACAATGAGCAGTTCTTC	CASSALTSGGPPNNEQFF
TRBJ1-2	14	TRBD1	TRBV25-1	TGTGCCAGCGGAGCAGGGGGATTCAGGGATGGCTACACCTTC	CASGAGGFRDGYTF
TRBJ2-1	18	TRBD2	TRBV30	TGTGCCTGGAGTGCCCACCCGGTTCGTAGCGGGGGGGCCAATGAGCAGTTCTTC	CAWSAHPVRSGGANEQFF
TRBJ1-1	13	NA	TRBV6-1	TGTGCCAGCCGGCTTCTCGGCGGCACTGAAGCTTTCTTT	CASRLLGGTEAFF
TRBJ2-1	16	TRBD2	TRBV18	TGTGCCAGCGCACCAGGGGCGGGAGGAGCCTACAATGAGCAGTTCTTC	CASAPGAGGAYNEQFF
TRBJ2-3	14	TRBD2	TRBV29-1	TGCAGCGTAAAACTAGCGGGGGTCACAGATACGCAGTATTTT	CSVKLAGVTDTQYF
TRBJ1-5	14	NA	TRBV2	TGTGCCAGCAGTGCCAGGGGTAGCAATCAGCCCCAGCATTTT	CASSARGSNQPQHF
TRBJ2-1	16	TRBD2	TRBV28	TGTGCCAGCAGTTTAACGACTAGCGGCTCCTACAATGAGCAGTTCTTC	CASSLTTSGSYNEQFF
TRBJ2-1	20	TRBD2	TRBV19	TGTGCCAGTAGGACGAGGGGGACTAGCGGGCCTATAAGCTCCTACAATGAGCAGTTCTTC	CASRTRGTSGPISSYNEQFF
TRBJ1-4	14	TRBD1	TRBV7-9	TGTGCCAGCAGCTTAGCTCCAGGGGGGTGGAAACTGTTTTTT	CASSLAPGGWKLFF
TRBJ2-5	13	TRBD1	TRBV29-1	TGCAGCGGCGCCGGGACAGACCAAGAGACCCAGTACTTC	CSGAGTDQETQYF
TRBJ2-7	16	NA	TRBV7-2	TGTGCCAGCAGCACAGCTACCGGGACACTCGAATACGAGCAGTACTTC	CASSTATGTLEYEQYF
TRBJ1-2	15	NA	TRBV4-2	TGTGCCAGCAGCCAAGAAATGGGGGGATGGAATGGCTACACCTTC	CASSQEMGGWNGYTF
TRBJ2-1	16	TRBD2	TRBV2	TGTGCCAGCAGGACCGGGACTAGCGGCATCTACAATGAGCAGTTCTTC	CASRTGTSGIYNEQFF
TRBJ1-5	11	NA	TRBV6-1	TGTGCGGGGGGGCTCGGACAGCCCCAGCATTTT	CAGGLGQPQHF
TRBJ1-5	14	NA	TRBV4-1	TGCGCCAGCAGCCAAGAAGGCGGAAATCAGCCCCAGCATTTT	CASSQEGGNQPQHF
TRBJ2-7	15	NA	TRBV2	TGTGCCAGCAGGGACCTAGCGTCGAGCTCCTACGAGCAGTACTTC	CASRDLASSSYEQYF
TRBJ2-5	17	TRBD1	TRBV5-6	TGTGCCAGCACCCTAGGGACAGGGAATTTCTTCACGGAGACCCAGTACTTC	CASTLGTGNFFTETQYF
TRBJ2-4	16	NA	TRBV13	TGTGCCAGCAGCTTAGGTCAGGGAACAGCCAAAAACATTCAGTACTTC	CASSLGQGTAKNIQYF
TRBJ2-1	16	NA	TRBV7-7	TGTGCCAGCAGTTCATCCCGGACAGCCATCTACAATGAGCAGTTCTTC	CASSSSRTAIYNEQFF
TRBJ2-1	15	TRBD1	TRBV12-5	TGTGCTAGTGGTTTGGGGGACAGAGAAAACAATGAGCAGTTCTTC	CASGLGDRENNEQFF